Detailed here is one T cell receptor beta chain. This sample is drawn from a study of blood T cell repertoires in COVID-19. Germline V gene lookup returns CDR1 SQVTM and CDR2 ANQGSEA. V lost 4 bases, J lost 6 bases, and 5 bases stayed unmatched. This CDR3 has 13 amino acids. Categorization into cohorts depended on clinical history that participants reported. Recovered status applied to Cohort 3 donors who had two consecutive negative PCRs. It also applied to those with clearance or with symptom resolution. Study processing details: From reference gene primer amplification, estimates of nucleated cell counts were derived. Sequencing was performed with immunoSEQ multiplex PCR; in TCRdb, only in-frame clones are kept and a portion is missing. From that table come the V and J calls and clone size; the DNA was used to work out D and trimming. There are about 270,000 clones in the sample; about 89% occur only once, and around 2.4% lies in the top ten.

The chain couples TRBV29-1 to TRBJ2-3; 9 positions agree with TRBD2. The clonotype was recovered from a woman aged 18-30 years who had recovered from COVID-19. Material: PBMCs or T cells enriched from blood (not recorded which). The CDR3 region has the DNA TGCAGCGTTGGGTTAGCGGGGGATGATACGCAGTATTTT. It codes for CSVGLAGDDTQYF.